What follows are 18 T cell receptor beta chains derived from one specimen sequenced in a study of long-term antiretroviral therapy in people with HIV. Survey-level resolution applied to immunoSEQ assay v3.0. Clones were sequenced by immunoSEQ multiplex PCR, and TCRdb holds only the in-frame ones, with some missing. The sample contains around 20,000 clones, around 80% of which appear only once. The sample was unsorted PBMCs, taken 2.2 years after starting antiretroviral therapy. These receptors were obtained from a man aged 45-65 years with HIV.

The rearrangement links TRBV7-2 to TRBJ2-3, with 12 bases fitting TRBD2. With 5 bases clipped from V and 5 bases from J, the junction kept 8 bases outside the gene matches. This CDR3 is built from 16 residues. CDR1 and CDR2 from the germline V gene are SGHTA and FQGNSA. This CDR3 is CASSRRLAGVGDTQYF. CDR3 DNA: TGTGCCAGCAGCCGCCGACTAGCGGGAGTTGGAGATACGCAGTATTTT.

A few counts support this clone. V gene TRBV28 combines with J gene TRBJ1-5, with D uncertain. Germline CDR1 reads MDHEN; CDR2 reads SYDVKM. Trimming took 3 bases from V and 8 from J, leaving 17 bases between them. The CDR3 is made up of 15 amino acids. This CDR3 is CASSFAFGEREPQHF. Here the CDR3 DNA reads TGTGCCAGCAGTTTTGCGTTTGGGGAAAGGGAGCCCCAGCATTTT.

Only one count was recorded for this clone. J is TRBJ2-1 and V is TRBV13; TRBD1 matches at 7 bases. The CDR3 has 15 amino acids. CDR1 PRHDT and CDR2 FYEKMQ come from the germline V gene (reference sequence). V dropped 4 bases and J dropped 4; count of bases not matched to a gene: 7. CDR3 amino acids: CASSSDRVPYNEQFF. The CDR3 coding sequence is TGTGCCAGCAGCTCCGACAGGGTCCCTTACAATGAGCAGTTCTTC.

This clone has only one observation. V and J are TRBV5-6 and TRBJ2-3, with 13 bases that match TRBD2. The CDR3 sequence is 17 residues long. The germline CDR1 and CDR2 sequences are SGHDT and YYEEEE. J lost 4 bases, V lost 0 bases, and 5 bases had no gene match. The CDR3: CASSLGTSGSGADTQYF. DNA of the CDR3: TGTGCCAGCAGCTTGGGGACTAGCGGGAGTGGGGCAGATACGCAGTATTTT.

The chain uses TRBV28 and TRBJ1-4, with 8 positions matching TRBD1. The trim removed 5 bases at V and 2 bases at J, leaving 10 bases unmatched. CDR1 MDHEN and CDR2 SYDVKM come from the germline V gene. CDR3 length: 17 amino acids. The CDR3 DNA reads TGTGCCAGCAGTCCCGGCAGGGGGCGCAGGACTAATGAAAAACTGTTTTTT. Translation: CASSPGRGRRTNEKLFF.

V and J are TRBV5-1 and TRBJ1-2; D gene uncertain. Trimming took off 0 bases at V and 6 bases at J, with 12 bases between the two ends. CDR3 length equals 14 residues. Per germline, CDR1 SGHRS and CDR2 YFSETQ. The CDR3 region has the DNA TGCGCCAGCAGCTTGGCCGTCGGCAGCAATGGCTACACCTTC. It is translated as CASSLAVGSNGYTF.

In its sample, this clone was seen once. The rearrangement links TRBV4-2 to TRBJ2-5, with TRBD2 as a possible D gene (5 bases). V was cut by 0 bases and J by 1 base, with 15 bases left in between. CDR3 length: 17 residues. The V gene's germline CDR1 is LGHNA and CDR2 YNFKEQ. The DNA of the CDR3 is TGTGCCAGCAGCCAAGATGGAGGCCAGGCGGGCCAAGAGACCCAGTACTTC. It is translated as CASSQDGGQAGQETQYF.

This rearrangement joins TRBV7-2 to TRBJ2-5; 7 positions match TRBD2. CDR1 and CDR2 (germline): SGHTA, FQGNSA. The CDR3 is 14 residues long. V shed 5 bases, J shed 5 bases, and the junction held 8 bases outside the gene matches. In DNA form, the CDR3 reads TGTGCCAGCAGCGAAGCGGGAAGTCATGAGACCCAGTACTTC. Protein product: CASSEAGSHETQYF.

This chain links TRBV11-2 with TRBJ1-6; D ambiguous. This CDR3 is built from 13 residues. V was pared by 3 bases and J by 6 bases, with 6 bases between. Germline lookup yields CDR1 SGHAT and CDR2 FQNNGV. The CDR3 loop reads CASSFDINSPLHF. As DNA, the CDR3 is TGTGCCAGCAGCTTCGACATTAATTCACCCCTCCACTTT.

The chain combines TRBV7-2 with TRBJ1-1, with D maybe TRBD1 (6 bases). V lost 2 bases and J 1 base, leaving 14 bases between the germline ends. The germline CDR1 and CDR2 sequences are SGHTA and FQGNSA. The CDR3 covers 16 residues. This CDR3 reads CASSLLGAGGNTEAFF. DNA for the CDR3: TGTGCCAGCAGCTTACTGGGGGCCGGAGGGAACACTGAAGCTTTCTTT.

The chain uses TRBV7-8 and TRBJ2-7, with TRBD2 matching over 7 bases. This CDR3 has 16 amino acids. Germline V gives CDR1 SGHVS, CDR2 FQNEAQ. Germline trimming cut 1 base from V and 3 bases from J; bases unmatched to any gene: 9. The CDR3 sequence: CASSLDEASGHYEQYF. The CDR3 DNA is TGTGCCAGCAGCTTAGACGAGGCTAGCGGACACTACGAGCAGTACTTC.

The V call is TRBV6-5, the J call TRBJ2-7, with 10 bases lining up with TRBD2. V shed 2 bases and J 2 bases; nucleotides not matched to a gene: 0. The CDR3 has 14 residues. In germline, CDR1 is MNHEY, CDR2 SVGAGI. The CDR3 spells CASSYGTSAYEQYF. The CDR3 DNA reads TGTGCCAGCAGTTACGGGACTAGCGCCTACGAGCAGTACTTC.

The chain carries TRBV7-6 and TRBJ1-1; possibly TRBD1 for D (6 bases). V was cut by 1 base and J by 0 bases, with 9 bases left in between. CDR3 length equals 15 residues. Germline V gene sequence: CDR1 SGHVS, CDR2 FNYEAQ. The CDR3 reads CASSLVGGVNTEAFF. The CDR3 region has the DNA TGTGCCAGCAGCTTAGTCGGGGGCGTGAACACTGAAGCTTTCTTT.

This chain joins TRBV27 and TRBJ1-5, with a tentative D call TRBD1 (5 bases). The CDR3 has 13 amino acids. CDR1 and CDR2 (germline): MNHEY, SMNVEV (reference sequence). Deletions cut 2 bases from V and 9 bases from J, with 11 bases between. CDR3 protein: CASSLRTSGPQHF. In DNA, the CDR3 is TGTGCCAGCAGTTTAAGGACATCCGGGCCCCAGCATTTT.

Here the CDR3 DNA reads TGTGCCAGCACGAGGACCCCGGGAAGCACTGAAGCTTTCTTT. Residues: CASTRTPGSTEAFF. The gene calls are TRBV6-5 and TRBJ1-1; D gene ambiguous. CDR1 MNHEY and CDR2 SVGAGI come from the germline V gene. With 7 bases removed from V and 4 bases from J, the gap between germline ends came to 16 bases. The CDR3 length is 14 residues.

J is TRBJ2-3 and V is TRBV2; the match to TRBD1 covers 7 bases. The J segment lost 4 bases and the V segment lost 3 bases, leaving 1 base of the junction unmatched. The CDR3 spans 13 residues. Germline V gene data show CDR1 as SNHLY and CDR2 as FYNNEI. This chain's CDR3 is CASSDGTADTQYF. The CDR3 DNA sequence: TGTGCCAGCAGTGATGGGACAGCAGATACGCAGTATTTT.

V gene TRBV5-4 combines with J gene TRBJ2-1, with D tentatively TRBD2 (9 bases). Germline V CDR1 and CDR2: SGHNT, YYREEE (reference sequence). Trimming left V 6 bases short and J 0 bases short, with 25 bases between. The CDR3 is 19 residues long. The CDR3 reads CASTQGAGGPFSSYNEQFF. The DNA for the CDR3 is TGTGCCAGCACCCAGGGGGCGGGAGGGCCTTTTAGCTCCTACAATGAGCAGTTCTTC.

This chain uses TRBV19 with TRBJ2-7; a weak D match, TRBD1 (6 bases). The CDR3 sequence is 15 residues long. Germline V gene sequence: CDR1 LNHDA, CDR2 SQIVND (reference sequence). Trimming shortened V by 1 base and J by 3 bases, and 13 bases separated the two germline ends. The CDR3 here is CASSIVGDNFYEQYF. Here the CDR3 DNA reads TGTGCCAGTAGTATAGTAGGGGACAACTTCTACGAGCAGTACTTC.